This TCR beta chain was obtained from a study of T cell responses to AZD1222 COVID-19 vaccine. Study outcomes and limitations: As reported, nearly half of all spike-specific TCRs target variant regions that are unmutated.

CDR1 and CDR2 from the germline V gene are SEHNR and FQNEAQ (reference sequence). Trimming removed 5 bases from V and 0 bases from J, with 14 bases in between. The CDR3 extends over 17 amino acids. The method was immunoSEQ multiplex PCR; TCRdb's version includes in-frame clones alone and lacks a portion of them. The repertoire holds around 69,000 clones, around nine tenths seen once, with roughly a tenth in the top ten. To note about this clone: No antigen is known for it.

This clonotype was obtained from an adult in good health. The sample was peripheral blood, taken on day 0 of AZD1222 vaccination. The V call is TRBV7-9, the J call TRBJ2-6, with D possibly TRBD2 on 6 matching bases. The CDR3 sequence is CASSTLVEGSGANVLTF. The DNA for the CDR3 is TGTGCCAGCAGCACCCTCGTGGAGGGCTCTGGGGCCAACGTCCTGACTTTC.